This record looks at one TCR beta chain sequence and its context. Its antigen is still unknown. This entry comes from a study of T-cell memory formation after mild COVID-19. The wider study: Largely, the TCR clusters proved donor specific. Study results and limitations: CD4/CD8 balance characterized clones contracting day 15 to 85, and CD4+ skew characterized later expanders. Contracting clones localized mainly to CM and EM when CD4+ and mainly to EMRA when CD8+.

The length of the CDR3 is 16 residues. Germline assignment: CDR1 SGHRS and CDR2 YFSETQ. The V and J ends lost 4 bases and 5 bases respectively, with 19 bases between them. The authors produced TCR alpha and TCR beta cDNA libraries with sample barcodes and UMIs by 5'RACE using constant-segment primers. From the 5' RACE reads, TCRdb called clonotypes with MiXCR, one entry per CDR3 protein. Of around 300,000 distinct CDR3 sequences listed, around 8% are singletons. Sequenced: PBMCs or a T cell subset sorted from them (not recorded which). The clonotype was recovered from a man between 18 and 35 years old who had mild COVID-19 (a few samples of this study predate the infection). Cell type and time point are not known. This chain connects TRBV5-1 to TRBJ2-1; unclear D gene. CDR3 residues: CASSPAMWAVDNEQFF. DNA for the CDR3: TGCGCCAGCAGCCCGGCCATGTGGGCAGTCGACAATGAGCAGTTCTTC. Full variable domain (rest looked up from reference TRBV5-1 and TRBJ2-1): KAGVTQTPRYLIKTRGQQVTLSCSPISGHRSVSWYQQTPGQGLQFLFEYFSETQRNKGNFPGRFSGRQFSNSRSEMNVSTLELGDSALYLCASSPAMWAVDNEQFFGPGTRLTVL.